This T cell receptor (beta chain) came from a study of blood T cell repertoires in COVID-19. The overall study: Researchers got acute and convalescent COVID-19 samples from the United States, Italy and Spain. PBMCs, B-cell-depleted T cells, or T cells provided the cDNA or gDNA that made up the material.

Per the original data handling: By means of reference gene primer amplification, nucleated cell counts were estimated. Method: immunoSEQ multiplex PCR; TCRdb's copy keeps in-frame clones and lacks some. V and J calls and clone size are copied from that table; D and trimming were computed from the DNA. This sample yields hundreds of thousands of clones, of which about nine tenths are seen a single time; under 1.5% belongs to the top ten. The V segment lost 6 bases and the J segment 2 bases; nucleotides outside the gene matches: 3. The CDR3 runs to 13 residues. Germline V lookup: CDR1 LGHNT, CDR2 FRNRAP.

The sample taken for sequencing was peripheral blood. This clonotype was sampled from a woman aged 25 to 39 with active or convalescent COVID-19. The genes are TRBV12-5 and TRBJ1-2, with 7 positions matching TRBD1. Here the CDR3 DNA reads TGTGCTAGTGGAAGGGGACAGAACTATGGCTACACCTTC. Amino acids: CASGRGQNYGYTF.